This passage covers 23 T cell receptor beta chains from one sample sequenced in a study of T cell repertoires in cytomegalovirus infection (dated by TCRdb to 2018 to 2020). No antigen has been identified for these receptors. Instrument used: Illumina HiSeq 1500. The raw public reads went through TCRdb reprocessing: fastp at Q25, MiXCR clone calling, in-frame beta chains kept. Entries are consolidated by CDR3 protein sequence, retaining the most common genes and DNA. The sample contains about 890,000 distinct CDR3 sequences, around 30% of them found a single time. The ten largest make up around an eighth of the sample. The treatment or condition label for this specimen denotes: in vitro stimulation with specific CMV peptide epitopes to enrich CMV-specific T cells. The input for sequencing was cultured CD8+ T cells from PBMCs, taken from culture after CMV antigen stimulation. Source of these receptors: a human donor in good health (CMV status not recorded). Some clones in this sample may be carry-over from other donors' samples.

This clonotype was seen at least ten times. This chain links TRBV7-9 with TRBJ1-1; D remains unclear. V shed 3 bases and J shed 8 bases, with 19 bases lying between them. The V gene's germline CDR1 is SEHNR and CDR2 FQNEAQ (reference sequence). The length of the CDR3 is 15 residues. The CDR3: CASSFPSVGDMEAFF. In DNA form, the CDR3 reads TGTGCCAGCAGCTTCCCTAGCGTTGGAGATATGGAAGCTTTCTTT.

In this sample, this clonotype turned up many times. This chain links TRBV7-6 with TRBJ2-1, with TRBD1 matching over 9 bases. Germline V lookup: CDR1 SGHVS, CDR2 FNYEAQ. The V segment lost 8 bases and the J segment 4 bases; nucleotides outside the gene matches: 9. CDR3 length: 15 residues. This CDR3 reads CASASSGQGYNEQFF. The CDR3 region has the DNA TGTGCCAGCGCGAGTTCGGGACAGGGATACAATGAGCAGTTCTTC.

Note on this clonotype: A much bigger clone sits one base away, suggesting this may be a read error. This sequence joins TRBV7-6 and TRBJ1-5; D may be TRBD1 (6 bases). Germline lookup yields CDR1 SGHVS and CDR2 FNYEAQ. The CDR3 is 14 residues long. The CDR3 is CVSSQGRGAEPQHF. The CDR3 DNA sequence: TGTGTCAGCAGTCAGGGGAGAGGTGCGGAGCCCCAGCATTTT. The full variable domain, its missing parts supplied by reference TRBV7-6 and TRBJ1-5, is GAGVSQSPRYKVTKRGQDVALRCDPISGHVSLYWYRQALGQGPEFLTYFNYEAQQDKSGLPNDRFSAERPEGSISTLTIQRTEQRDSAMYRCVSSQGRGAEPQHFGDGTRLSIL.

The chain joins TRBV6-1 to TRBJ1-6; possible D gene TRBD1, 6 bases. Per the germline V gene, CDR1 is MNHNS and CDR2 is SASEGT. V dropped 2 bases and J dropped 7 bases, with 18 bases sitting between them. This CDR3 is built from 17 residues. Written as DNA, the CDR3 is TGTGCCAGCAGTGAAAGGGGGTCGGGGCTTGTCAATTCACCCCTCCACTTT. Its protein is CASSERGSGLVNSPLHF.

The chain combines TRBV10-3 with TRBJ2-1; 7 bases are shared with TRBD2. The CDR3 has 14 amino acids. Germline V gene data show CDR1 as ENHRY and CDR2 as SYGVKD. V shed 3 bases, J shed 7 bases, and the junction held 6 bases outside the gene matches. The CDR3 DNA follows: TGTGCCATCAGTGATCGACTAGCCATGAATGAGCAGTTCTTC. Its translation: CAISDRLAMNEQFF.

The CDR3 nucleotides read TGCGCCAGCAGCCCCGGGACAGGGATGAATGAGCAGTTCTTC. Protein product: CASSPGTGMNEQFF. The chain has TRBV4-3 and TRBJ2-1; 9 positions match TRBD1. The CDR3 runs to 14 residues. CDR1 and CDR2 from the germline V gene are LGHNA and YSLEER. V dropped 4 bases and J dropped 7; count of bases not matched to a gene: 5.

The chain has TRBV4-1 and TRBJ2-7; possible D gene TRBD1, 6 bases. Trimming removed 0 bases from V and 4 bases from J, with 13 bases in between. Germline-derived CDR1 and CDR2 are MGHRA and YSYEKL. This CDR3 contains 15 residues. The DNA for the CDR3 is TGCGCCAGCAGCCAAGAACCCGGGACACAGTACGAGCAGTACTTC. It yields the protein CASSQEPGTQYEQYF.

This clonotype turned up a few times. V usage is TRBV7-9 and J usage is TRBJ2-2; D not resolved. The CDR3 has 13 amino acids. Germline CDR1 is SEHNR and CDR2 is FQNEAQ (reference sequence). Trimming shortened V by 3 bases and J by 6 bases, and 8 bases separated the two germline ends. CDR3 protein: CASSLGPPGELFF. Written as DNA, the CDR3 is TGTGCCAGCAGCTTGGGTCCCCCCGGGGAGCTGTTTTTT.

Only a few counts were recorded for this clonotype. CDR3 loop: CAISDLGALDEQYF. The DNA of the CDR3 is TGTGCCATCAGTGATTTGGGCGCGCTGGACGAGCAGTACTTC. The chain is built from TRBV10-3 and TRBJ2-7, with D unresolved. In germline, CDR1 is ENHRY, CDR2 SYGVKD. The CDR3 extends over 14 amino acids. V lost 3 bases to trimming and J lost 5 bases, with 14 bases between them.

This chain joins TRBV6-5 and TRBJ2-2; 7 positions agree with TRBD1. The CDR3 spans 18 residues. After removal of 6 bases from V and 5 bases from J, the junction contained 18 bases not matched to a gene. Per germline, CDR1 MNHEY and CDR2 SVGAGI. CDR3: CASSSNPNTGVETGELFF. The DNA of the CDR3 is TGTGCCAGCAGCTCCAACCCCAATACAGGGGTAGAGACCGGGGAGCTGTTTTTT.

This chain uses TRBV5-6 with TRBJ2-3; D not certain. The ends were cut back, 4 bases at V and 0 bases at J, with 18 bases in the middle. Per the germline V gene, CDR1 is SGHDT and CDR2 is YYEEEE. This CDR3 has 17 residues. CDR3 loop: CASSAGFLTASTDTQYF. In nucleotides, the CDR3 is TGTGCCAGCAGCGCTGGCTTCCTTACTGCTAGCACAGATACGCAGTATTTT.

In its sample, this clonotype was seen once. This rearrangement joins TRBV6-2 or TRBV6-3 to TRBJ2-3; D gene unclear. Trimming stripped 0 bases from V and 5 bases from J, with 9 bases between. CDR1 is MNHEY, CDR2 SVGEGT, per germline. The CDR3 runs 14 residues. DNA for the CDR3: TGTGCCAGCAGTTACTCGGAGTATGTAGATACGCAGTATTTT. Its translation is CASSYSEYVDTQYF.

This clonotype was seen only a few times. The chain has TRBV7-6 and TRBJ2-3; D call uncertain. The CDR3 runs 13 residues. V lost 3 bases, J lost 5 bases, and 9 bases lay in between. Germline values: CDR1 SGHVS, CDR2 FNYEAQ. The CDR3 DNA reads TGTGCCAGCAGCTTTGGGGATGGAGATACGCAGTATTTT. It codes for CASSFGDGDTQYF.

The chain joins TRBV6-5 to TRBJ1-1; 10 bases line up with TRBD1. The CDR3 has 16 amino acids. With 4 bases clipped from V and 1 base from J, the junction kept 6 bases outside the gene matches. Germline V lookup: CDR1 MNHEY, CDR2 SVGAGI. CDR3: CASSLRQGARNTEAFF. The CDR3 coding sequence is TGTGCCAGCAGTTTGCGACAGGGGGCTAGGAACACTGAAGCTTTCTTT.

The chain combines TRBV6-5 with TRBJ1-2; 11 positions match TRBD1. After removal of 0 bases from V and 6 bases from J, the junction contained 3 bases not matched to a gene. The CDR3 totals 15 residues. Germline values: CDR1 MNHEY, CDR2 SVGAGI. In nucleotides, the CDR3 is TGTGCCAGCAGTTACTCCTGGACAGGGGGCGATGGCTACACCTTC. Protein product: CASSYSWTGGDGYTF.

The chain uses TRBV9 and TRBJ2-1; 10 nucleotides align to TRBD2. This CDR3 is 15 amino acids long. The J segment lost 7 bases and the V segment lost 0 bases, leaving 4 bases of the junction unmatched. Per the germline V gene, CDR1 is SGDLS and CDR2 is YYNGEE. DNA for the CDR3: TGTGCCAGCAGCGTAGGAGCGGGGGGGCGTAATGAGCAGTTCTTC. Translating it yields CASSVGAGGRNEQFF.

CDR3 in amino acids: CASSLRRAEDTQYF. The DNA for the CDR3 is TGTGCCAGCAGCTTACGGCGGGCGGAAGATACGCAGTATTTT. The rearrangement joins TRBV7-6 to TRBJ2-3; weak D call: TRBD2 (5 bases). Trimming took off 2 bases at V and 5 bases at J, with 11 bases between the two ends. The CDR3 length is 14 residues. Germline CDR1 is SGHVS and CDR2 is FNYEAQ.

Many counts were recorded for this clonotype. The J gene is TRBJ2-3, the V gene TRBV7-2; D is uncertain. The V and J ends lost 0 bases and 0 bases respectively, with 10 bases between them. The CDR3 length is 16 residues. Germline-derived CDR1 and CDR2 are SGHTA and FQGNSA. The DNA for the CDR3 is TGTGCCAGCAGCTTAGCGCTTGGTAGGAGCACAGATACGCAGTATTTT. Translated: CASSLALGRSTDTQYF.

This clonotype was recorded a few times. This CDR3 is CASSLGGELNQPQHF. The CDR3 nucleotides are TGTGCCAGCAGTTTAGGAGGGGAGTTGAATCAGCCCCAGCATTTT. The chain has TRBV12-3 or TRBV12-4 and TRBJ1-5, with D possibly matching TRBD1 (5 bases). This CDR3 region has 15 residues. Trimming removed 1 base at V and 4 bases at J, with 11 bases between.

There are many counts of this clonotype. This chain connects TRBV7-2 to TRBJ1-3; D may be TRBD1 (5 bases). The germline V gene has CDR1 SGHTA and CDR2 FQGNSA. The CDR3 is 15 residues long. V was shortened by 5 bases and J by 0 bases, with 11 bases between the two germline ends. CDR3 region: CASSATGGSGNTIYF. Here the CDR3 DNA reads TGTGCCAGCAGCGCAACAGGTGGCTCTGGAAACACCATATATTTT.

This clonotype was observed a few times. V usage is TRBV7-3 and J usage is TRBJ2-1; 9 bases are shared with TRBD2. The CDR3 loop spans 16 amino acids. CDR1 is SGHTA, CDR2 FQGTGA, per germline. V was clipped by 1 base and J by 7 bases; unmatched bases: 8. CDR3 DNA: TGTGCCAGCAGCTTAATAGGCGGGGGGGCGAGGAATGAGCAGTTCTTC. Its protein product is CASSLIGGGARNEQFF. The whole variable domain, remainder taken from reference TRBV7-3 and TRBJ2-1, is GAGVSQTPSNKVTEKGKYVELRCDPISGHTALYWYRQSLGQGPEFLIYFQGTGAADDSGLPNDRFFAVRPEGSVSTLKIQRTERGDSAVYLCASSLIGGGARNEQFFGPGTRLTVL.

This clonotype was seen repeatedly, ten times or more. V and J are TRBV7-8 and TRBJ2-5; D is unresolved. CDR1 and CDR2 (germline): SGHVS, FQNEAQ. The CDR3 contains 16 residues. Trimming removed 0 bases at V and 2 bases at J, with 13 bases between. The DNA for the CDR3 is TGTGCCAGCAGCTTAGCGCTGGTAGCCATTCAAGAGACCCAGTACTTC. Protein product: CASSLALVAIQETQYF. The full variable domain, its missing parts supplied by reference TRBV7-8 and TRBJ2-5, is GAGVSQSPRYKVAKRGQDVALRCDPISGHVSLFWYQQALGQGPEFLTYFQNEAQLDKSGLPSDRFFAERPEGSVSTLKIQRTQQEDSAVYLCASSLALVAIQETQYFGPGTRLLVL.

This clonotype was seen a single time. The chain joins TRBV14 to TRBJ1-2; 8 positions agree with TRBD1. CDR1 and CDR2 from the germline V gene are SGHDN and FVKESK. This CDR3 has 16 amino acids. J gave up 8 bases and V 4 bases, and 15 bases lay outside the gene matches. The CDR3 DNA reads TGTGCCAGCAGCCCTGGGACAGGATCTTGGTATAGGGGCTACACCTTC. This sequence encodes CASSPGTGSWYRGYTF.